The 7 T cell receptor beta chains listed next were all sequenced from one sample in a study of T-cell memory formation after mild COVID-19. TCRdb analysed the 5' RACE reads with MiXCR anew, one entry per CDR3 protein. The sample lists around 49,000 distinct CDR3 sequences; 27% were seen once. Source material: PBMCs or a T cell subset sorted from them (not recorded which). The origin of the receptors is a man aged 18 to 29 who had mild COVID-19 (a few samples of this study predate the infection). Cell type and time point are not known.

This rearrangement joins TRBV7-2 to TRBJ1-4; possibly TRBD1 for D (5 bases). This CDR3 contains 14 residues. The ends were cut back, 5 bases at V and 4 bases at J, with 11 bases in the middle. The V gene's germline CDR1 is SGHTA and CDR2 FQGNSA. The DNA for the CDR3 is TGTGCCAGCAGCATCACAGGTCTTAATGAAAAACTGTTTTTT. This translates into CASSITGLNEKLFF.

This clonotype has only a few counts. The V gene is TRBV7-2, the J gene TRBJ2-1; D gene uncertain. Germline V gene data show CDR1 as SGHTA and CDR2 as FQGNSA. The CDR3 length is 11 residues. V dropped 5 bases and J dropped 11 bases, with 10 bases sitting between them. The chain's CDR3 is CASSQPPKQFF. The CDR3 DNA reads as TGTGCCAGCAGCCAACCCCCTAAGCAGTTCTTC.

This clonotype was seen a few times. This chain joins TRBV5-5 and TRBJ2-7; 8 positions match TRBD1. The CDR3 has 12 residues. CDR1 and CDR2 (germline): SGHKS, YYEKEE (reference sequence). The V and J ends lost 4 bases and 6 bases, in that order; junction bases with no gene match: 3. The CDR3 sequence is CASSGTGREQYV. CDR3 in DNA: TGTGCCAGCAGCGGGACAGGTCGCGAGCAGTACGTC.

The V call is TRBV20-1, the J call TRBJ2-7; 7 bases align to TRBD1. Germline CDR1 DFQATT, CDR2 SNEGSKA (reference sequence). The CDR3 extends over 13 amino acids. V shed 4 bases and J 1 base; nucleotides not matched to a gene: 4. The CDR3 sequence: CSAISGQSYEQYF. CDR3 nucleotides: TGCAGTGCTATTTCGGGACAGTCCTACGAGCAGTACTTC.

The rearrangement uses TRBV5-4 and TRBJ1-2; tentative D call: TRBD1 (5 bases). Germline-derived CDR1 and CDR2 are SGHNT and YYREEE (reference sequence). The CDR3 has 12 amino acids. V was trimmed by 7 bases and J by 7 bases, leaving 14 bases between them. For the CDR3, the DNA is TGTGCCAGCTCCGGGGGAGGTGGTGGCTACACCTTC. It is translated as CASSGGGGGYTF.

This clonotype was detected a few times. The chain is built from TRBV4-3 and TRBJ2-3; 13 nucleotides line up with TRBD2. Trimming took 4 bases from V and 4 from J; bases not matched to a gene: 5. Germline V gene lookup returns CDR1 LGHNA and CDR2 YSLEER. This CDR3 is 16 amino acids long. CDR3 nucleotides: TGCGCCAGCAGCCTATCACTAGCGGGGGGGCCAGATACGCAGTATTTT. Amino acids: CASSLSLAGGPDTQYF.

This clonotype was observed a few times. CDR3 protein: CASSFGLRGAGADEQFF. Written as DNA, the CDR3 is TGTGCCAGCAGCTTCGGGTTAAGGGGGGCAGGGGCCGATGAGCAGTTCTTC. The J gene is TRBJ2-1, the V gene TRBV7-2; tentatively, D is TRBD1 or TRBD2 (6 bases each). Germline V gene data show CDR1 as SGHTA and CDR2 as FQGNSA. The CDR3 covers 17 residues. V was pared by 3 bases and J by 8 bases, with 23 bases between.